This entry concerns a single TCR beta chain. The CDR3 runs to 14 residues. Germline V lookup: CDR1 LNHDA, CDR2 SQIVND (reference sequence). V was pared by 5 bases and J by 6 bases, with 5 bases of the junction left unmatched. The sample comes from a study of shared clonotypes between healthy human individuals. Assay used: immunoSEQ multiplex PCR; TCRdb lists only in-frame clones, some missing. This table holds hundreds of thousands of clones, 97% found once. The rearrangement uses TRBV19 and TRBJ2-1; 9 bases agree with TRBD1. Sequencing was carried out using naive CD4+ T cells sorted from blood. Subset specified: CD45RA+ positively selected. The source of this sequence is a woman younger than 45 in good health. In DNA form, the CDR3 reads TGTGCCAGTAGTGAACAGGGGGCGGGCAATGAGCAGTTCTTC. Protein sequence: CASSEQGAGNEQFF.